The sequence of this T cell receptor beta chain was determined in a study of cytomegalovirus exposure and HLA in healthy donors. Study overall: The roughly 120 million unique TCR beta sequences, from about 179 million T cells, were found by an earlier analysis. Of more than 350 genotyped donors, around 76% clustered with self-reported Caucasian donors. General study points: The dataset shows that most TCR sequences were rare, while some public TCRs occurred in many donors.

The CDR3 has 14 residues. The J segment lost 1 base and the V segment lost 6 bases, leaving 5 bases of the junction unmatched. Germline-derived CDR1 and CDR2 are LGHNA and YNFKEQ. Worth noting for this clone: The antigen is not known.

In nominal health when sampled, donors likely had unrecorded immune exposures nonetheless. The PCR was carried out with 60 Vbeta primers and 13 Jbeta primers. Using immunoSEQ multiplex PCR, the repertoire was profiled, and TCRdb retains in-frame clones only, with some absent. The sample includes under 200,000 clones, roughly 74% of them seen just once. V and J are TRBV4-2 and TRBJ1-1; TRBD1 aligns across 7 bases. The sequencing input was PBMCs. The receptor was isolated from a woman aged 25 to 45 in good health and CMV-seronegative. Here the CDR3 reads CASRGQERNTEAFF. CDR3 nucleotide sequence: TGTGCCAGCAGAGGACAGGAACGGAACACTGAAGCTTTCTTT.